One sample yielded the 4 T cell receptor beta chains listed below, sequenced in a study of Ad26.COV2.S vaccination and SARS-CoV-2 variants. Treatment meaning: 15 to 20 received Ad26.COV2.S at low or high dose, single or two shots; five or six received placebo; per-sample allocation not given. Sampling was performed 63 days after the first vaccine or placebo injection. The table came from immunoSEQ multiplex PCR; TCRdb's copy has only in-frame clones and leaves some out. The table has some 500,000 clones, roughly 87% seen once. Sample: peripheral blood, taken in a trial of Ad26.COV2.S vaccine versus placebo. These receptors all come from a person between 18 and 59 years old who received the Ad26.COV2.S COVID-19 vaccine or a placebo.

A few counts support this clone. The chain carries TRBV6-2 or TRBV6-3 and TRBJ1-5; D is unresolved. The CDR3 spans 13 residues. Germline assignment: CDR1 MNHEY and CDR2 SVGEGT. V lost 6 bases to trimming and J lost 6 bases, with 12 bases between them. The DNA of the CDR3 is TGTGCCAGCAGCCCCACCTTGGTTCAGCCCCAGCATTTT. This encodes CASSPTLVQPQHF.

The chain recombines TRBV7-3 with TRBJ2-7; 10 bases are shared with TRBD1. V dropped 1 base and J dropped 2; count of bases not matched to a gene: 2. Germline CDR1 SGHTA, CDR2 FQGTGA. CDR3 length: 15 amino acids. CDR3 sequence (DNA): TGTGCCAGCAGCTTAAAAGGGACAGGGGCCTACGAGCAGTACTTC. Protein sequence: CASSLKGTGAYEQYF.

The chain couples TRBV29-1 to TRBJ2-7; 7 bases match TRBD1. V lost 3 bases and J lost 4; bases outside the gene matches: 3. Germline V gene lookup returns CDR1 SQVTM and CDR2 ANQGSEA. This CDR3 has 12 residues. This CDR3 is CSVDAGGYEQYF. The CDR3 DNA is TGCAGCGTTGACGCAGGGGGTTACGAGCAGTACTTC.

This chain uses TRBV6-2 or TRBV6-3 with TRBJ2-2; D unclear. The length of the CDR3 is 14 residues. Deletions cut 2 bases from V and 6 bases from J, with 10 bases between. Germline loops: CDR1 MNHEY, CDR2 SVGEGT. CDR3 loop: CASSYRPSPGELFF. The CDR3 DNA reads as TGTGCCAGCAGTTACAGGCCATCTCCCGGGGAGCTGTTTTTT.